This entry lists 26 T cell receptor beta chains sequenced from one sample in a study of cytomegalovirus exposure and HLA in healthy donors listed by TCRdb under 2017. Receptors were amplified or captured by the immunoSEQ multiplex PCR assay. A mixture of 60 forward primers for TCR Vbeta segments and 13 reverse primers for TCR Jbeta segments was used in the multiplex PCR. The source is immuneACCESS, and TCRdb retained only in-frame sequences with V and J called. Part of the clones is not carried over; for the studies checked, unresolved V genes explain less than half of this, and the remainder is unexplained. The sample contains roughly 80,000 clones, about 80% of them found a single time. Of the sample, around 3.5% is held by the ten largest clones. Sequencing used PBMCs. These receptors all come from a man aged 35 to 55 in good health and CMV-seronegative.

This clone was detected only once. The chain joins TRBV11-2 to TRBJ1-1; 12 bases fit TRBD1. Germline lookup yields CDR1 SGHAT and CDR2 FQNNGV. Losses at the gene ends were 7 bases for V and 0 bases for J; bases not matched to a gene: 6. The CDR3 contains 16 residues. Here the CDR3 DNA reads TGTGCCAGCACGGGACAGGGGGCTCTCATGAACACTGAAGCTTTCTTT. This codes for CASTGQGALMNTEAFF.

Many counts were recorded for this clone. The rearrangement links TRBV4-2 to TRBJ2-1; D is unresolved. The CDR3 extends over 13 amino acids. Germline V gene lookup returns CDR1 LGHNA and CDR2 YNFKEQ. V was cut by 2 bases and J by 7 bases, with 9 bases left in between. CDR3 protein: CASSQSRKNEQFF. The CDR3 DNA reads as TGTGCCAGCAGCCAAAGCAGGAAGAATGAGCAGTTCTTC.

This sequence joins TRBV7-8 and TRBJ2-3; 8 nucleotides agree with TRBD1. With 4 bases clipped from V and 3 bases from J, the junction kept 9 bases outside the gene matches. CDR1 SGHVS and CDR2 FQNEAQ come from the germline V gene. This CDR3 region has 16 residues. CDR3 sequence: CASSSTDRVPTDTQYF. The CDR3 nucleotides read TGTGCCAGCAGCTCCACGGACAGGGTCCCGACAGATACGCAGTATTTT.

The chain recombines TRBV27 with TRBJ2-1, with unresolved D. V was shortened by 1 base and J by 7 bases, with 8 bases between the two germline ends. The germline V gene encodes CDR1 MNHEY and CDR2 SMNVEV (reference sequence). The CDR3 length is 13 residues. The CDR3 DNA sequence: TGTGCCAGCAGTTTATGGCAGTGGAATGAGCAGTTCTTC. As protein: CASSLWQWNEQFF.

The chain couples TRBV9 to TRBJ1-1; no firm D call. The CDR3 is 17 amino acids. Deletions cut 0 bases from V and 3 bases from J, with 18 bases between. Germline CDR1 and CDR2: SGDLS and YYNGEE. The CDR3 loop is CASSVDYKGRGDTEAFF. The CDR3 nucleotides are TGTGCCAGCAGCGTAGACTATAAAGGACGCGGGGACACTGAAGCTTTCTTT.

The gene calls are TRBV7-3 and TRBJ2-2; 8 bases map to TRBD1. CDR1 and CDR2 from the germline V gene are SGHTA and FQGTGA. CDR3 length: 16 amino acids. V shed 4 bases, J shed 3 bases, and the junction held 7 bases outside the gene matches. The CDR3 bases are TGTGCCAGCAGCTCTCACCAGGGGGCTGACACCGGGGAGCTGTTTTTT. Its translation is CASSSHQGADTGELFF.

The chain recombines TRBV19 with TRBJ2-7; 8 bases align to TRBD1. The CDR3 contains 15 residues. With V trimmed by 4 bases and J by 1 base, 6 bases remained unmatched. Germline CDR1 and CDR2: LNHDA and SQIVND (reference sequence). The CDR3, as DNA: TGTGCCAGTAGTAACGACAGGGGCTTTTCCTACGAGCAGTACTTC. Amino acid sequence: CASSNDRGFSYEQYF. The full variable domain, in which reference TRBV19 and TRBJ2-7 provide the parts outside the CDR3, is DGGITQSPKYLFRKEGQNVTLSCEQNLNHDAMYWYRQDPGQGLRLIYYSQIVNDFQKGDIAEGYSVSREKKESFPLTVTSAQKNPTAFYLCASSNDRGFSYEQYFGPGTRLTVT.

The chain uses TRBV28 and TRBJ1-4, with a tentative D call TRBD1 (6 bases). Germline CDR1 is MDHEN and CDR2 is SYDVKM. The CDR3 consists of 13 residues. The CDR3 sequence: CAVGTPANEKLFF. The CDR3 DNA reads as TGTGCTGTGGGGACACCCGCTAATGAAAAACTGTTTTTT.

The chain combines TRBV6-5 with TRBJ2-7; maybe TRBD1 (5 bases). Per the germline V gene, CDR1 is MNHEY and CDR2 is SVGAGI. The CDR3 has 15 residues. V was clipped by 2 bases and J by 1 base, with 12 bases between them. CDR3 nucleotide sequence: TGTGCCAGCAGTTACGTTTTGAAGGGGTCCTACGAGCAGTACTTC. Protein product: CASSYVLKGSYEQYF.

A word on this clone: A junction boundary mismatches the germline segment, possibly from a read error. CDR3 amino acids: CASTRTGELKF. The CDR3 DNA reads as TGTGCCAGCACCCGGACAGGGGAATTAAAATTT. The V call is TRBV7-3, the J call TRBJ1-1; 9 positions match TRBD1. This CDR3 comprises 11 residues. Germline values: CDR1 SGHTA, CDR2 FQGTGA.

This clone was detected a few times. V and J are TRBV7-9 and TRBJ1-5; D possibly corresponds to TRBD1 (5 bases). V was shortened by 3 bases and J by 1 base, with 13 bases between the two germline ends. The CDR3 covers 16 residues. Germline CDR1 is SEHNR and CDR2 is FQNEAQ (reference sequence). The CDR3 DNA reads TGTGCCAGCAGCTTGGGGCAGGGCTTAAGCAATCAGCCCCAGCATTTT. Translating it yields CASSLGQGLSNQPQHF.

This clone has just one count. The J gene is TRBJ1-5, the V gene TRBV6-1; tentative D call: TRBD1 (5 bases). The germline V and J ends were trimmed by 3 bases and 4 bases, with 13 bases remaining between them. The CDR3 length is 15 residues. In germline, CDR1 is MNHNS, CDR2 SASEGT. The CDR3 sequence is CASSEIGGRNQPQHF. Written as DNA, the CDR3 is TGTGCCAGCAGTGAGATCGGGGGGAGGAATCAGCCCCAGCATTTT.

The J gene is TRBJ1-2, the V gene TRBV7-9; D is uncertain. Germline V gene sequence: CDR1 SEHNR, CDR2 FQNEAQ (reference sequence). The V end was cut by 5 bases, the J end by 4 bases, with 17 bases between. This CDR3 has 15 amino acids. The CDR3: CASSPLGSYLYGYTF. As DNA, the CDR3 is TGTGCCAGCAGCCCACTAGGGTCGTACCTCTATGGCTACACCTTC.

The chain recombines TRBV5-4 with TRBJ1-2; D call uncertain. Trimming removed 1 base at V and 8 bases at J, with 9 bases between. This CDR3 region has 12 residues. CDR1 SGHNT and CDR2 YYREEE come from the germline V gene (reference sequence). The CDR3 sequence is CASSLNREGYTF. In nucleotides, the CDR3 is TGTGCCAGCAGCTTGAATCGGGAGGGCTACACCTTC.

This clone has just a few counts. The rearrangement uses TRBV6-1 and TRBJ1-3; D is perhaps TRBD1 (5 bases). This CDR3 comprises 16 residues. Trimming took off 1 base at V and 0 bases at J, with 10 bases between the two ends. Germline CDR1 MNHNS, CDR2 SASEGT. The CDR3 DNA is TGTGCCAGCAGTGAAGGGGTAGGGGACTCTGGAAACACCATATATTTT. Protein: CASSEGVGDSGNTIYF.

The chain carries TRBV2 and TRBJ1-5, with 7 bases identical to TRBD1. The V and J ends lost 7 bases and 6 bases, in that order; junction bases with no gene match: 12. CDR1 is SNHLY and CDR2 is FYNNEI in the germline V gene. The CDR3 loop spans 15 amino acids. CDR3 DNA sequence: TGTGCCAGCACGCTGGAGACAGGGTATCGTCAGCCCCAGCATTTT. It translates to CASTLETGYRQPQHF.

The chain employs TRBV30 and TRBJ1-5; a weak D match, TRBD1 (6 bases). The CDR3 spans 14 residues. The germline gives CDR1 GTSNPN, CDR2 SVGIG (reference sequence). Trimming cost V 5 bases and J 5 bases, with 16 bases left between them. CDR3: CAWAGTIADQPQHF. The CDR3 DNA reads TGTGCCTGGGCCGGGACAATCGCCGATCAGCCCCAGCATTTT. The full variable domain, with the rest looked up from reference TRBV30 and TRBJ1-5, is SQTIHQWPATLVQPVGSPLSLECTVEGTSNPNLYWYRQAAGRGLQLLFYSVGIGQISSEVPQNLSASRPQDRQFILSSKKLLLSDSGFYLCAWAGTIADQPQHFGDGTRLSIL.

The chain uses TRBV9 and TRBJ2-7, with TRBD2 as a possible D gene (6 bases). There are 14 residues in the CDR3. The germline CDR1 and CDR2 sequences are SGDLS and YYNGEE. Trimming took 4 bases from V and 4 from J, leaving 15 bases between them. CDR3 coding DNA: TGTGCCAGCAGCTTCCGGGACCGGGGGTACGAGCAGTACTTC. Amino acids: CASSFRDRGYEQYF. The entire variable domain, with the rest obtained from reference TRBV9 and TRBJ2-7, is as follows: DSGVTQTPKHLITATGQRVTLRCSPRSGDLSVYWYQQSLDQGLQFLIQYYNGEERAKGNILERFSAQQFPDLHSELNLSSLELGDSALYFCASSFRDRGYEQYFGPGTRLTVT.

The chain joins TRBV28 to TRBJ1-5; 8 bases line up with TRBD1. V lost 3 bases to trimming and J lost 2 bases; unmatched junction nucleotides: 3. Per germline, CDR1 MDHEN and CDR2 SYDVKM. This CDR3 is built from 15 residues. DNA of the CDR3: TGTGCCAGCAGTTTGGGACAGGTGGGCAATCAGCCCCAGCATTTT. It specifies CASSLGQVGNQPQHF.

V is TRBV18 and J is TRBJ2-5, with a possible D match to TRBD1 (6 bases). V lost 2 bases, J lost 4 bases, and 11 bases lay in between. This CDR3 comprises 14 residues. Germline CDR1 KGHSH, CDR2 LQKENI. CDR3 protein: CASSPGGKRETQYF. CDR3 sequence (DNA): TGTGCCAGCTCACCAGGGGGCAAAAGAGAGACCCAGTACTTC.

A note on this clone: This CDR3 is also generated by other DNA sequences in the sample. This chain links TRBV11-3 with TRBJ2-7; 10 bases are a match to TRBD1. This CDR3 spans 14 amino acids. Trimming removed 3 bases from V and 6 bases from J; junction bases left unmatched: 5. Germline CDR1 is SGHNT and CDR2 is YENEEA. CDR3 coding DNA: TGTGCCAGCAGCTTGGGACAGGGGTTGTCCGAGCAGTACTTC. Its translation: CASSLGQGLSEQYF.

V gene TRBV7-2 combines with J gene TRBJ1-2, with D tentatively TRBD1 (6 bases). There are 15 residues in the CDR3. Per germline, CDR1 SGHTA and CDR2 FQGNSA. V dropped 6 bases and J dropped 4 bases, with 18 bases sitting between them. Here the CDR3 DNA reads TGTGCCAGCAGTCGTACAGGGATAGGTGGCTATGGCTACACCTTC. Residues: CASSRTGIGGYGYTF. Based on the CDR3 plus reference TRBV7-2 and TRBJ1-2, the full variable domain is GAGVSQSPSNKVTEKGKDVELRCDPISGHTALYWYRQSLGQGLEFLIYFQGNSAPDKSGLPSDRFSAERTGGSVSTLTIQRTQQEDSAVYLCASSRTGIGGYGYTFGSGTRLTVV.

The gene calls are TRBV5-1 and TRBJ2-5, with D perhaps TRBD2 (5 bases). The CDR3 extends over 13 amino acids. Deletions cut 4 bases from V and 5 bases from J, with 12 bases between. The germline CDR1 and CDR2 sequences are SGHRS and YFSETQ. The CDR3 is CASSTMGGETQYF. The CDR3 nucleotides read TGCGCCAGCAGCACGATGGGCGGGGAGACCCAGTACTTC.

This chain connects TRBV4-2 to TRBJ1-2; D possibly corresponds to TRBD1 (6 bases). Between the trimmed V and J ends, which lost 0 bases and 7 bases, there was a span of 9 bases. Per germline, CDR1 LGHNA and CDR2 YNFKEQ. The CDR3 totals 13 residues. CDR3 nucleotides: TGTGCCAGCAGCCAAGAAAACAGGGCTGGCTACACCTTC. Protein: CASSQENRAGYTF.

This rearrangement joins TRBV7-2 to TRBJ1-4, with D unresolved. Germline values: CDR1 SGHTA, CDR2 FQGNSA. The CDR3 covers 15 residues. V lost 5 bases to trimming and J lost 10 bases, with 20 bases between them. This CDR3 is CASSPPHPGGAKLFF. The CDR3 DNA reads as TGTGCCAGCAGCCCCCCACATCCCGGAGGCGCAAAACTGTTTTTT. Full variable domain (rest looked up from reference TRBV7-2 and TRBJ1-4): GAGVSQSPSNKVTEKGKDVELRCDPISGHTALYWYRQSLGQGLEFLIYFQGNSAPDKSGLPSDRFSAERTGGSVSTLTIQRTQQEDSAVYLCASSPPHPGGAKLFFGSGTQLSVL.

The chain carries TRBV7-9 and TRBJ2-7; a possible D gene is TRBD1 (6 bases). CDR3 length equals 14 residues. The V gene's germline CDR1 is SEHNR and CDR2 FQNEAQ (reference sequence). V dropped 6 bases and J dropped 5 bases, with 17 bases sitting between them. The CDR3 DNA follows: TGTGCCAGCAGAGCAGGGGCAGGTTTCCACGAGCAGTACTTC. It codes for CASRAGAGFHEQYF.